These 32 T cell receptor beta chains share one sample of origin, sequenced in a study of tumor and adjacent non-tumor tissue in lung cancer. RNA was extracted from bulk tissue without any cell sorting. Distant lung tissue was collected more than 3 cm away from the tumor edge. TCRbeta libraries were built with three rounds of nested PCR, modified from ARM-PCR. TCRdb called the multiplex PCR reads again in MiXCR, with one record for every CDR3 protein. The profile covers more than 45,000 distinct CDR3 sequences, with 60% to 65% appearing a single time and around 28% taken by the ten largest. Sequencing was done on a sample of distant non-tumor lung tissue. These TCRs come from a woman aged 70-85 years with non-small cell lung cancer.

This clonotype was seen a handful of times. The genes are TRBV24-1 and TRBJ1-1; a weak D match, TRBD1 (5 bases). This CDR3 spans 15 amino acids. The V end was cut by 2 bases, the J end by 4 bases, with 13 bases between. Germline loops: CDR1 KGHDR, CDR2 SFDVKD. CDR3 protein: CATSDSDGGGTEAFF. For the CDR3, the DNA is TGTGCCACCAGTGATTCGGACGGGGGAGGCACTGAAGCTTTCTTT.

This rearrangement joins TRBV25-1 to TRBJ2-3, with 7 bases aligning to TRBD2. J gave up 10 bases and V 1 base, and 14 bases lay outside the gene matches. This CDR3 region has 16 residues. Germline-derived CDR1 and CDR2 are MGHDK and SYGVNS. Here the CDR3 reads CASSESSGPSGISQYF. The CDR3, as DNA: TGTGCCAGCAGTGAATCTAGCGGACCCAGTGGGATTTCGCAGTATTTT.

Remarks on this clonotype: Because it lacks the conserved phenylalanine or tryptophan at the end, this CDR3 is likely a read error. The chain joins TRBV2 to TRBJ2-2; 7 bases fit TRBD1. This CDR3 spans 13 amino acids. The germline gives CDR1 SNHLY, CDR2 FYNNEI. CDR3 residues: CASKTGDTGELFS. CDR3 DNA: TGTGCCAGCAAAACAGGGGACACTGGGGAGCTGTTTTCT.

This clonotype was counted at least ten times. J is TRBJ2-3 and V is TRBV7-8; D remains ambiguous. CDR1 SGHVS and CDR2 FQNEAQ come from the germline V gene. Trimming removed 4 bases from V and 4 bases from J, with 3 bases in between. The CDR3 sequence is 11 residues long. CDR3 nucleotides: TGTGCCAGCAGCTCTTCAGATACGCAGTATTTT. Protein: CASSSSDTQYF.

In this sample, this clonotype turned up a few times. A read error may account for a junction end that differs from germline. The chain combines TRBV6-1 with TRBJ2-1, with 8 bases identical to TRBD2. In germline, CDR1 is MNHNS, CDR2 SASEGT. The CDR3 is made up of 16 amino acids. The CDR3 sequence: CASSEMREALYNERFF. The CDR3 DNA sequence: TGTGCTAGCAGTGAAATGCGGGAGGCCCTATACAATGAGCGGTTCTTC.

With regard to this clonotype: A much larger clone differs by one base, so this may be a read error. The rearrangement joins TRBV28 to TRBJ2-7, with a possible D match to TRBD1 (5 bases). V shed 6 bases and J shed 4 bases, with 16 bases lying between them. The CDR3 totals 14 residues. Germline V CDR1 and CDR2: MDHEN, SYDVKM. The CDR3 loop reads CASRRTWGGYEQYF. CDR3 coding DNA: TGTGCCAGCAGGCGGACATGGGGCGGTTACGAGCAGTACTTC.

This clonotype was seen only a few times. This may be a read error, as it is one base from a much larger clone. The CDR3 is CTISEGDWGSNYGYTF. In nucleotides, the CDR3 is TGTACCATCAGTGAGGGGGATTGGGGGTCCAACTATGGCTACACCTTC. The rearrangement links TRBV10-3 to TRBJ1-2, with D maybe TRBD1 (6 bases). Germline-derived CDR1 and CDR2 are ENHRY and SYGVKD. CDR3 length: 16 residues.

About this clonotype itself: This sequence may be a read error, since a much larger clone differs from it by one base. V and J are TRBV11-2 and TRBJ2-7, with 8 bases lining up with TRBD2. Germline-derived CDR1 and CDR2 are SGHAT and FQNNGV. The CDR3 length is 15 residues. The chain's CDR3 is CAGSLGERECREQYF. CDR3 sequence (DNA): TGTGCCGGCAGTTTAGGGGAGCGGGAGTGTCGCGAGCAGTACTTC.

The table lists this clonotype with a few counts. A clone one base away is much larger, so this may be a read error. The CDR3 nucleotides are TGTGCGGCAAGGACAGGGGGGTTCAATGAGCGGTTCTTC. Residues: CAARTGGFNERFF. The chain uses TRBV5-4 and TRBJ2-1, with 10 nucleotides matching TRBD1. Germline CDR1 and CDR2: SGHNT and YYREEE (reference sequence). CDR3 size: 13 residues. Using reference TRBV5-4 and TRBJ2-1 for the parts outside the CDR3, the full variable domain is ETGVTQSPTHLIKTRGQQVTLRCSSQSGHNTVSWYQQALGQGPQFIFQYYREEENGRGNFPPRFSGLQFPNYSSELNVNALELDDSALYLCAARTGGFNERFFGPGTRLTVL.

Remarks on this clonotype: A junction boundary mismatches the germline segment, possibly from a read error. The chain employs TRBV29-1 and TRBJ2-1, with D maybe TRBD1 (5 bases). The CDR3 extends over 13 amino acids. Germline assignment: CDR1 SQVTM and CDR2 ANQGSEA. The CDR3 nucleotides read TGCTGCGTAAAACGGCAGGGTATGAATGAGCAGTTCTTC. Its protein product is CCVKRQGMNEQFF.

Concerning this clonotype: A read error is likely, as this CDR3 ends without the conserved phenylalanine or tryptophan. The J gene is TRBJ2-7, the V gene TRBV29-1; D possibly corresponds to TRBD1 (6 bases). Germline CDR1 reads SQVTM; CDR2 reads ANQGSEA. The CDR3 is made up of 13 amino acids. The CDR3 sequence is CGVGKRQDYEQYL. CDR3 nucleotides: TGCGGCGTTGGAAAGCGACAGGACTACGAGCAGTACCTC.

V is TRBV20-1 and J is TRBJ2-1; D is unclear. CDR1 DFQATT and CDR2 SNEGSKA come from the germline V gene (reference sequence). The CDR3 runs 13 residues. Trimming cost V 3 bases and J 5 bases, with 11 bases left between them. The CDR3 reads CSARDPINNEQFF. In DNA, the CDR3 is TGCAGTGCTAGGGATCCGATCAACAATGAGCAGTTCTTC.

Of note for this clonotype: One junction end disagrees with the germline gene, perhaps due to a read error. The CDR3: CSVEVSSRETQYF. The CDR3 DNA sequence: TGCAGCGTTGAAGTTTCTTCACGAGAGACCCAATACTTC. The chain uses TRBV29-1 and TRBJ2-5; D gene uncertain. The V gene's germline CDR1 is SQVTM and CDR2 ANQGSEA. The CDR3 sequence is 13 residues long.

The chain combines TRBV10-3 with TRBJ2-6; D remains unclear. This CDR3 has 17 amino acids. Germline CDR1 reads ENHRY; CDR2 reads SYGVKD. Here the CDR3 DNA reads TGTGTCTTCAGTGGAGTCGATAAGGGCCCTGGGGCCAACGTCCTGACTTTC. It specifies CVFSGVDKGPGANVLTF.

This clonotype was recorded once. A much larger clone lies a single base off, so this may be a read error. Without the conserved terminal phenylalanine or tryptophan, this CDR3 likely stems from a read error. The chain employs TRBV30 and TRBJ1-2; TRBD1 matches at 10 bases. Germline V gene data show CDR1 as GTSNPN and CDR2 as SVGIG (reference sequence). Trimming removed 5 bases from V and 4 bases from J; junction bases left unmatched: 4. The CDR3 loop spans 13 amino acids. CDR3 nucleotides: TGTGCCTGGTTGACAGGGGGCGGCTATGGCTACACCATC. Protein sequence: CAWLTGGGYGYTI.

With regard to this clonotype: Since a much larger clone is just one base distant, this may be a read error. The CDR3 region has the DNA TGTGCCAGCGCCGGGACAGGGGGCCCTCTGCGCGAGCAGTACTTC. Translation: CASAGTGGPLREQYF. The rearrangement joins TRBV28 to TRBJ2-7; 12 bases align to TRBD1. Germline lookup yields CDR1 MDHEN and CDR2 SYDVKM. The CDR3 totals 15 residues. J gave up 6 bases and V 8 bases, and 11 bases lay outside the gene matches.

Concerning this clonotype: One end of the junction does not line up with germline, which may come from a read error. DNA of the CDR3: TGTGCCATCAGTTACGCCTGGACGGTGTTGGATGACCAGTTCTTC. Translation: CAISYAWTVLDDQFF. The V and J genes are TRBV6-7 and TRBJ2-1, with D uncertain. TRBV6-7 is sorted into the ORF group, with uncertain function. The CDR3 has 15 residues.

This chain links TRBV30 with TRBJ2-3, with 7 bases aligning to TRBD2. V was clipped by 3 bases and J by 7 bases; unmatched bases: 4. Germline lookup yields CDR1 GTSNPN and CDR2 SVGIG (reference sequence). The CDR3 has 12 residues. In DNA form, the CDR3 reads TGTGCCTGGAGCGACGGGGGGTATACGCAGTATTTT. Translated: CAWSDGGYTQYF.

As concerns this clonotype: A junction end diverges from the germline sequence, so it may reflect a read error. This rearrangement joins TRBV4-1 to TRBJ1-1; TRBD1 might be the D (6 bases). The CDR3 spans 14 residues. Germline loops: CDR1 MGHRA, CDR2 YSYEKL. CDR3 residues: CASRHRTENTETFF. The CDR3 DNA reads TGCGCCAGTCGCCACCGGACAGAGAACACTGAAACTTTCTTT.

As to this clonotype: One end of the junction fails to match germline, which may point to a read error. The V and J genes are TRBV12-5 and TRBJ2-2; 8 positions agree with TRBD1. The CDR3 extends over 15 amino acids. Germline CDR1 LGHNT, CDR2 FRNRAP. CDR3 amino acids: CVSGLSTGGTGELFF. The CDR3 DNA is TGTGTTAGTGGTTTGTCCACAGGGGGAACCGGGGAACTGTTTTTT. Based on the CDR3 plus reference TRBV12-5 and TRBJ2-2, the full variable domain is DARVTQTPRHKVTEMGQEVTMRCQPILGHNTVFWYRQTMMQGLELLAYFRNRAPLDDSGMPKDRFSAEMPDATLATLKIQPSEPRDSAVYFCVSGLSTGGTGELFFGEGSRLTVL.

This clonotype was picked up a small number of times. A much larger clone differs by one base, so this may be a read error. The CDR3 nucleotides are TGTGCCATCAGTGAGGCGCGGTCAGGCTACGAGCAGTACTTC. It codes for CAISEARSGYEQYF. V is TRBV10-3 and J is TRBJ2-7; D uncertain. Per the germline V gene, CDR1 is ENHRY and CDR2 is SYGVKD. The CDR3 sequence is 14 residues long. Trimming took 2 bases from V and 3 from J, leaving 11 bases between them.

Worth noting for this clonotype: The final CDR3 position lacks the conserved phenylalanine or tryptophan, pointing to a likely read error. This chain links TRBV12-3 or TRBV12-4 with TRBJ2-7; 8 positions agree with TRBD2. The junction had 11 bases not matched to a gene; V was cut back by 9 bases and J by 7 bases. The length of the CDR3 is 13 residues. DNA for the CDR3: TGTGCCAGAGGGAGCGGGAGTGACTATGAGCAGTACTTA. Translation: CARGSGSDYEQYL.

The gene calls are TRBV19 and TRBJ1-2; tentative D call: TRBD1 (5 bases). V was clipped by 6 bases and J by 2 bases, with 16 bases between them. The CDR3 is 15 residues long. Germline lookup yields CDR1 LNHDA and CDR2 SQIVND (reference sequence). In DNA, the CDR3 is TGTGCCAGTAGGCCGAAGGGGATTTTAAACTATGGCTACACCTTC. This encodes CASRPKGILNYGYTF.

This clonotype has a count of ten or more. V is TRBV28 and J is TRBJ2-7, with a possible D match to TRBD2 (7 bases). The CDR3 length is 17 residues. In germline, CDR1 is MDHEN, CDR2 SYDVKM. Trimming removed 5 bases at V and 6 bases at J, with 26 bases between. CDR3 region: CASSAPRGRALLTEQYF. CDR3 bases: TGTGCCAGCAGTGCCCCTAGGGGGAGGGCCCTTTTGACCGAGCAGTACTTC.

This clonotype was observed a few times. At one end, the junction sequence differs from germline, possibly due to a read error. The CDR3 DNA follows: TGTGCCAGCACTCACTCTTTTTGGACTAGCGGGAGTTCCGGGAAGCTGTTTTTT. Encoded protein: CASTHSFWTSGSSGKLFF. J is TRBJ2-2 and V is TRBV6-5, with 13 nucleotides matching TRBD2. This CDR3 comprises 18 residues. Germline V gene sequence: CDR1 MNHEY, CDR2 SVGAGI.

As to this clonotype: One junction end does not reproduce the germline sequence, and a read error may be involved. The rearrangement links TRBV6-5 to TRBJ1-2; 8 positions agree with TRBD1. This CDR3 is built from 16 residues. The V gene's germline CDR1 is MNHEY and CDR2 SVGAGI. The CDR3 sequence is CASNYSMGPDRAGYTF. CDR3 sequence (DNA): TGTGCCAGCAATTACTCAATGGGGCCGGACAGGGCTGGCTACACCTTC.

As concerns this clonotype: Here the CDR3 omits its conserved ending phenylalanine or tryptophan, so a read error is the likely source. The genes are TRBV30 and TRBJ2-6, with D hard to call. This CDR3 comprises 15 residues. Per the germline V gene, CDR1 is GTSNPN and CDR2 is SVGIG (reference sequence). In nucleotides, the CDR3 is TGTGCCTGGAGTTCTACAAGGTCTGAGGCCAACCTCCTGACTCTC. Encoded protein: CAWSSTRSEANLLTL.

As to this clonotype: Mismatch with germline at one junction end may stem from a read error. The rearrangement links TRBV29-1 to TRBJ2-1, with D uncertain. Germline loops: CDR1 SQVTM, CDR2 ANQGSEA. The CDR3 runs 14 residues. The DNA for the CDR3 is TGCAACGTCGAGCCCGGTTTTACATACAGTGAGCAGTTCTTC. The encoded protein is CNVEPGFTYSEQFF.

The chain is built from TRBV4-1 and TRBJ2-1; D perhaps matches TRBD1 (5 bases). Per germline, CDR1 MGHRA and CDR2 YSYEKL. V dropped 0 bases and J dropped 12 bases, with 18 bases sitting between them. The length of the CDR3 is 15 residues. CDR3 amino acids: CASSQDLRGYQGQFF. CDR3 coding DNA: TGCGCCAGCAGCCAAGATCTGAGAGGTTATCAGGGGCAGTTCTTC.

CDR3 residues: CSVEGWTGTYEQYF. CDR3 bases: TGCAGCGTTGAAGGTTGGACAGGAACCTACGAGCAGTACTTC. The V and J genes are TRBV29-1 and TRBJ2-7, with TRBD1 matching 7 bases. The germline CDR1 and CDR2 sequences are SQVTM and ANQGSEA. Trimming cost V 1 base and J 2 bases; bases outside gene matches: 5. The CDR3 consists of 14 residues.

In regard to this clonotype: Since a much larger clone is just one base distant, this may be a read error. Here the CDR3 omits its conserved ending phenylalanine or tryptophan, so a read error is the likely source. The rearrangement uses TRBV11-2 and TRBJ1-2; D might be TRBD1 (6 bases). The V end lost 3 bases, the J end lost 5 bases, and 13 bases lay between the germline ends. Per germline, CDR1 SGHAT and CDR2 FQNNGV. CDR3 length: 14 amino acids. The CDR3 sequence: CASSFTGSGYGYTV. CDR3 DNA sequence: TGTGCCAGCAGCTTTACAGGGAGTGGATATGGCTACACCGTC.

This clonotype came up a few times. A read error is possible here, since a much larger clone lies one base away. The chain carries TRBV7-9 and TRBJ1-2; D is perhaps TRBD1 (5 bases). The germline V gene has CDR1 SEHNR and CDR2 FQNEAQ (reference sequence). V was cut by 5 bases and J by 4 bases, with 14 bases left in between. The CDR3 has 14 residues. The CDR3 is CASSIAGSTYGYTF. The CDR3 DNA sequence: TGTGCCAGCAGCATCGCAGGGAGCACCTATGGCTACACCTTC. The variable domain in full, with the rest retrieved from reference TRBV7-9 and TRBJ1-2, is DTGVSQNPRHKITKRGQNVTFRCDPISEHNRLYWYRQTLGQGPEFLTYFQNEAQLEKSRLLSDRFSAERPKGSFSTLEIQRTEQGDSAMYLCASSIAGSTYGYTFGSGTRLTVV.